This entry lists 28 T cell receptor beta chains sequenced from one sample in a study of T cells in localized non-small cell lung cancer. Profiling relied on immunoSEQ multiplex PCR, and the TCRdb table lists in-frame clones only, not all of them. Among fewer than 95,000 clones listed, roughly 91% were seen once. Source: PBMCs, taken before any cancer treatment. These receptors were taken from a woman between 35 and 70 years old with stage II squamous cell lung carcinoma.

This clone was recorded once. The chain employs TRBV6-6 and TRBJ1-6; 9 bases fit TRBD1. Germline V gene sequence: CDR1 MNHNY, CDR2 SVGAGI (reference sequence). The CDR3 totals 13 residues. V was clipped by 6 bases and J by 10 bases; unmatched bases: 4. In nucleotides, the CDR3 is TGTGCCAGCAGATGGACAGGGGACTCACCCCTCCACTTT. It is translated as CASRWTGDSPLHF.

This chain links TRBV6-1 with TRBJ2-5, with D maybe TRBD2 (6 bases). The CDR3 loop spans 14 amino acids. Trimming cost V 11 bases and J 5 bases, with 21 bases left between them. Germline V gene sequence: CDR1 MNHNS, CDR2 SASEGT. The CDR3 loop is CAFRRDSDRETQYF. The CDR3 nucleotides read TGTGCCTTCCGCCGGGACTCGGATAGGGAGACCCAGTACTTC.

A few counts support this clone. CDR3 DNA sequence: TGTGCCAGCAGTTCGGGACCCCTGGTGAAAGCTTTCTTT. This codes for CASSSGPLVKAFF. The chain couples TRBV28 to TRBJ1-1, with D possibly TRBD1 on 5 matching bases. CDR3 length equals 13 residues. Germline V CDR1 and CDR2: MDHEN, SYDVKM. Trimming left V 4 bases short and J 9 bases short, with 15 bases between. The variable domain in full, with the rest retrieved from reference TRBV28 and TRBJ1-1, is DVKVTQSSRYLVKRTGEKVFLECVQDMDHENMFWYRQDPGLGLRLIYFSYDVKMKEKGDIPEGYSVSREKKERFSLILESASTNQTSMYLCASSSGPLVKAFFGQGTRLTVV.

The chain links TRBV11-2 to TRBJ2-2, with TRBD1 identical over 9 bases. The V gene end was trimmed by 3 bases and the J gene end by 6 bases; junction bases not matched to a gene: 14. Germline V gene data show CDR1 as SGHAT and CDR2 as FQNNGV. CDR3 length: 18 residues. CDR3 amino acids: CASSFSSSRDREPGELFF. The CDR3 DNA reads TGTGCCAGCAGCTTTTCCTCTTCCAGGGACAGGGAACCCGGGGAGCTGTTTTTT.

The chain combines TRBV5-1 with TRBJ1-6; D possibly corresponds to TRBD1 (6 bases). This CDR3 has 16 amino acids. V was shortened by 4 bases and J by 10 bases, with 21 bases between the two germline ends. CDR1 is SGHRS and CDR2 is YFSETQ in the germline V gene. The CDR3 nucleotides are TGCGCCAGCAGCAACAAACAGGGAAATGTACGGTCACCCCTCCACTTT. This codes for CASSNKQGNVRSPLHF. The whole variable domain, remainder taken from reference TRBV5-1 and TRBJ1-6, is KAGVTQTPRYLIKTRGQQVTLSCSPISGHRSVSWYQQTPGQGLQFLFEYFSETQRNKGNFPGRFSGRQFSNSRSEMNVSTLELGDSALYLCASSNKQGNVRSPLHFGNGTRLTVT.

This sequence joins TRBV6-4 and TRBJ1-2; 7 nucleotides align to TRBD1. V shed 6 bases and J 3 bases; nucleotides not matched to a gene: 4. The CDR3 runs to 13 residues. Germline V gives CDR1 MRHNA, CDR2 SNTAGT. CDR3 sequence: CASSAGQYYGYTF. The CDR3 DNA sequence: TGTGCCAGCAGCGCGGGACAGTACTATGGCTACACCTTC.

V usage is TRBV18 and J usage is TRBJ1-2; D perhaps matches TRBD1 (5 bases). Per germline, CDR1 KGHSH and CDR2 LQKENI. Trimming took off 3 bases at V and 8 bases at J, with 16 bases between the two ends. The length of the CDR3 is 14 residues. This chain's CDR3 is CASSPSPSGTGYTF. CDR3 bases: TGTGCCAGCTCACCCTCACCCTCGGGGACGGGCTACACCTTC. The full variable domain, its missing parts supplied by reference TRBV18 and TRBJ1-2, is NAGVMQNPRHLVRRRGQEARLRCSPMKGHSHVYWYRQLPEEGLKFMVYLQKENIIDESGMPKERFSAEFPKEGPSILRIQQVVRGDSAAYFCASSPSPSGTGYTFGSGTRLTVV.

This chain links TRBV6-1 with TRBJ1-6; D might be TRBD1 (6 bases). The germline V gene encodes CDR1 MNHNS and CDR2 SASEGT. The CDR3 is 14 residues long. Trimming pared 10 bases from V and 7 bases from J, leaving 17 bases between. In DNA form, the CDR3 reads TGTGCCACCTTTCTTCGGGGGCTCAATTCACCCCTCCACTTT. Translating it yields CATFLRGLNSPLHF.

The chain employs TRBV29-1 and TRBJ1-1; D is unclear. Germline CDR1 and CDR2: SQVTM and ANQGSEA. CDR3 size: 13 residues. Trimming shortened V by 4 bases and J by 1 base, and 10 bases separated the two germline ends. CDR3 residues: CSVVVGSNTEAFF. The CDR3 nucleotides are TGCAGCGTTGTGGTGGGGTCGAACACTGAAGCTTTCTTT.

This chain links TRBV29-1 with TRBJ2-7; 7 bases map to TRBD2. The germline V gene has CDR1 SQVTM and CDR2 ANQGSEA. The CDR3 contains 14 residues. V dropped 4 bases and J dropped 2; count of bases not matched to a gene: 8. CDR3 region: CSVGGGRGTYEQYF. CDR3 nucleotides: TGCAGCGTTGGAGGAGGGAGGGGCACCTACGAGCAGTACTTC.

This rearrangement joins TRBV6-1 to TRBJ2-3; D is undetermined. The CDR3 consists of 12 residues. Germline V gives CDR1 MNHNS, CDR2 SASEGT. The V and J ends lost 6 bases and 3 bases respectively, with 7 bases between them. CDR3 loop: CASRDRTDTQYF. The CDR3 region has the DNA TGTGCCAGCAGGGACCGGACAGATACGCAGTATTTT.

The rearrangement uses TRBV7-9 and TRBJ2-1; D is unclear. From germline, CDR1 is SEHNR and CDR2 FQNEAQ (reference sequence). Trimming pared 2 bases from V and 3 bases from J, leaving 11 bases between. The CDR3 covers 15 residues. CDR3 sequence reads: CASSLLGFGYNEQFF. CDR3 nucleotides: TGTGCCAGCAGCTTATTAGGTTTCGGCTACAATGAGCAGTTCTTC.

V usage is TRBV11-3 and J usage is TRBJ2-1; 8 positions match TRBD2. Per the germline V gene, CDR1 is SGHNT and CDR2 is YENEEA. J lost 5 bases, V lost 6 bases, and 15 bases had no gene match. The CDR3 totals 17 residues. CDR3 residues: CASRLNQILAADNEQFF. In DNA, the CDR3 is TGTGCCAGCAGGCTGAATCAGATACTAGCGGCTGACAATGAGCAGTTCTTC.

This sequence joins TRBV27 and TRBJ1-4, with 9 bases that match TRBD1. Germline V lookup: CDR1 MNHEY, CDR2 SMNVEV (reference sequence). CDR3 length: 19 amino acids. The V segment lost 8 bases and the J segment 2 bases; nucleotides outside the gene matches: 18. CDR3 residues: CASHPYGGRQGGTNEKLFF. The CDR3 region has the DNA TGTGCCAGCCACCCCTATGGCGGGAGACAGGGGGGGACTAATGAAAAACTGTTTTTT. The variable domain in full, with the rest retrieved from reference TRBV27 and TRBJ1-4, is EAQVTQNPRYLITVTGKKLTVTCSQNMNHEYMSWYRQDPGLGLRQIYYSMNVEVTDKGDVPEGYKVSRKEKRNFPLILESPSPNQTSLYFCASHPYGGRQGGTNEKLFFGSGTQLSVL.

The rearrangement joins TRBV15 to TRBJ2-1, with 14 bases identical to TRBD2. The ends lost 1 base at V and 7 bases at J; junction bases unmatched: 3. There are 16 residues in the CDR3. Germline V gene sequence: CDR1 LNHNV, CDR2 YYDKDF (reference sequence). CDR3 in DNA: TGTGCCACCAGCAGAGGGGGACTAGCGGGAGAGAATGAGCAGTTCTTC. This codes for CATSRGGLAGENEQFF.

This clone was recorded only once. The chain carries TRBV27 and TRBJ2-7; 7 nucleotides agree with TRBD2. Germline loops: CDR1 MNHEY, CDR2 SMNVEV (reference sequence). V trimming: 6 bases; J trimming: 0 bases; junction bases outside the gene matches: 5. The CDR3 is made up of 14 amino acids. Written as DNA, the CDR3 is TGTGCCAGCAGGGGGCGGGGGAGCTCCTACGAGCAGTACTTC. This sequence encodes CASRGRGSSYEQYF.

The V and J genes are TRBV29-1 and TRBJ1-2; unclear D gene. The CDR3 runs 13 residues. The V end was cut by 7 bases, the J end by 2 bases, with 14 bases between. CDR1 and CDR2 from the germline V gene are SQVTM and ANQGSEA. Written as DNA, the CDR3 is TGCAGCGCAACGATCACAGAGAACTATGGCTACACCTTC. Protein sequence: CSATITENYGYTF.

This chain's CDR3 is CASSEAGPLRFGYTF. CDR3 DNA sequence: TGTGCCAGCAGTGAAGCAGGACCCCTTAGGTTTGGCTACACCTTC. J is TRBJ1-2 and V is TRBV6-1; D not certain. Germline CDR1 MNHNS, CDR2 SASEGT. The CDR3 loop spans 15 amino acids. V lost 0 bases, J lost 7 bases, and 15 bases lay in between.

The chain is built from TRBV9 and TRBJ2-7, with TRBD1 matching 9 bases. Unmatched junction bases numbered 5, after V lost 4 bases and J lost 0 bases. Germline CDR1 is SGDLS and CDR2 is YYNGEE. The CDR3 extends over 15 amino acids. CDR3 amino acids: CASSPRDRASYEQYF. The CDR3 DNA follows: TGTGCCAGCAGCCCCCGGGACAGGGCCTCCTACGAGCAGTACTTC.

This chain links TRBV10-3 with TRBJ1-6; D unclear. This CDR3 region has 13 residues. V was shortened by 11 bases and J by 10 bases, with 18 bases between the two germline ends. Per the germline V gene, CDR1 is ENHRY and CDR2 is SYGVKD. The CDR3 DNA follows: TGTGCCTCCGCTTCAGGCTTTACGTCACCCCTCCACTTT. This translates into CASASGFTSPLHF.

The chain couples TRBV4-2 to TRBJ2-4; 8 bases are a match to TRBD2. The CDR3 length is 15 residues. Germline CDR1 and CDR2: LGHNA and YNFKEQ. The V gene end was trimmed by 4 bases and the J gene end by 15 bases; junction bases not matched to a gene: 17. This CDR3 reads CASSPGAAGEGSLYF. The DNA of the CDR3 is TGTGCCAGCAGCCCAGGGGCAGCGGGGGAAGGGTCATTGTACTTC.

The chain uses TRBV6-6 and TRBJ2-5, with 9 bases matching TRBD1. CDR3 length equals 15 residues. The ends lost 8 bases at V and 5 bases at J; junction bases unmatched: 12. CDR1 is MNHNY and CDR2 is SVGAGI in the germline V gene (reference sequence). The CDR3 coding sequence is TGTGCCAGCGCTCAGATACAGGGGGCGCGGGAGACCCAGTACTTC. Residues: CASAQIQGARETQYF.

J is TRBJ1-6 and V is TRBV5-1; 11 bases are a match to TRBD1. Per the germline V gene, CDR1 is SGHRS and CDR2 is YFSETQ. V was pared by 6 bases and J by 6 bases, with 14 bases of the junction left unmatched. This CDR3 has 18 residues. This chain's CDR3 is CASTLFGQGAVGNSPLHF. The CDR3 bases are TGCGCCAGCACCCTCTTCGGACAGGGGGCTGTCGGTAATTCACCCCTCCACTTT.

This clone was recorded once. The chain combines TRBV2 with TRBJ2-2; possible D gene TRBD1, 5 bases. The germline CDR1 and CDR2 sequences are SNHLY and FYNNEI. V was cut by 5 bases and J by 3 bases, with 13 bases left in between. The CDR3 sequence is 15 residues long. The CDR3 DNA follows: TGTGCCAGCAGTCCTACCGACAGCTACACCGGGGAGCTGTTTTTT. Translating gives CASSPTDSYTGELFF.

The CDR3 spells CASSSAHSGPDNEQFF. As DNA, the CDR3 is TGTGCCAGCAGCTCTGCCCATAGCGGGCCGGACAATGAGCAGTTCTTC. The chain links TRBV7-9 to TRBJ2-1, with TRBD2 matching 7 bases. The length of the CDR3 is 16 residues. Germline V gives CDR1 SEHNR, CDR2 FQNEAQ (reference sequence). V was pared by 4 bases and J by 5 bases, with 11 bases of the junction left unmatched.

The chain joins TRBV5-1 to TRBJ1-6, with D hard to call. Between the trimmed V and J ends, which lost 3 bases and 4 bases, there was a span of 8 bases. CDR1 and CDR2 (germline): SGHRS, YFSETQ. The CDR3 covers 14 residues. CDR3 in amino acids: CASSSNGYNSPLHF. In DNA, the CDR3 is TGCGCCAGCAGCTCGAACGGATATAATTCACCCCTCCACTTT.

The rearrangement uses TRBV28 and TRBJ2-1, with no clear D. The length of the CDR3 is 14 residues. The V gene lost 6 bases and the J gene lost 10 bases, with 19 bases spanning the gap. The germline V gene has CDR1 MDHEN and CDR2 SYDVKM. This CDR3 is CASSPTVALREQFF. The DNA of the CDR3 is TGTGCCAGCAGCCCTACCGTGGCGCTGCGGGAGCAGTTCTTC.

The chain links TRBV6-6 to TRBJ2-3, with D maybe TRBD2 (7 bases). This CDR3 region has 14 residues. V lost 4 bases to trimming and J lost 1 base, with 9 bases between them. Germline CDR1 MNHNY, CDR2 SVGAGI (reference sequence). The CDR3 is CASSLGGRTDTQYF. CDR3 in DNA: TGTGCCAGCAGTTTGGGGGGGCGCACAGATACGCAGTATTTT.